The following is a T cell receptor (beta chain) sequence with its context. The clone's antigen remains unknown. No per-base quality is available; no much larger clone lies one base away. The control cohort was ten or so patients given myeloablative marrow transplants with methotrexate plus a calcineurin inhibitor, sampled 1 year after transplant. Mononuclear cells from peripheral blood and bone marrow were separated by Ficoll-Hypaque density centrifugation and then cryopreserved. The CDR3 sequence holds 16 residues, the cysteine and phenylalanine included. Only the CDR3 region is kept as DNA, spanning 48 bases read in frame from base 1. V loses 5 bases at its end and J loses 0 bases; junction bases beyond the gene matches: 5. According to the germline V gene, CDR1 reads SGHNT and CDR2 reads YENEEA. These data come from a study of T cells after posttransplantation cyclophosphamide (dated by TCRdb to about 2016). Background for the entire study: Using TRB sequencing, the study followed how the T cell repertoire reconstituted after myeloablative bone marrow transplantation in which posttransplantation cyclophosphamide served as GVHD prophylaxis. Because TRA and TRB clonality correlated tightly in 9 samples, the subsequent TCR analyses were limited to TRB only. In 3 patients, TRB sequencing was also performed on up to about 3 more blood samples taken 2 to 5.2 years after transplant, and in 4 patients, pretransplant blood was also TRB-sequenced. Blood from every one of the 34 PTCy patients who had 1-year posttransplant specimens underwent TRB sequencing. Public TRB sequences were searched against a database of over 3,600 sequences associated with responses to pathogens, tumor antigens, self-antigens and alloantigens. Samples from roughly 35 PTCy-treated patients, along with samples from about 16 of their related bone marrow donors, underwent antigen receptor sequencing.

What the authors observed across the whole study: Donor-recipient similarity was low at 1-2 months but rose over the first year, and later blood repertoires were often dominated by donor CD8+ memory clones. The TRB repertoires of T cells infiltrating skin or GI tract showed only limited overlap with the TRB repertoires of T cells in blood. Across roughly 40 patients, recipient CMV seropositivity and CMV reactivation were highly associated with TRB clonality; PTCy diversity was similar to CNI/methotrexate controls.

TRB sequencing used genomic DNA with the immunoSEQ assay at survey resolution or the hsTCRB kit. The authors processed their data as follows. The immunoSEQ software handled the initial read processing, while the LymphoSeq R package was used for the repertoire analyses. For each TRB dataset, clonality was calculated as 1 minus normalized Shannon entropy, and the Gini coefficient was computed as well. Phenotypes of unsorted samples were inferred by mapping TRB sequences from sorted subsets of the recipient or donor onto unsorted samples of the same recipient. As stored in TCRdb, this immuneACCESS dataset retains in-frame rearrangements with V and J assigned. A fraction of the clones does not appear; measured against another copy, unresolved V genes explain less than half of the discrepancy, and the remainder lacks a known reason. V and J calls and clone size are as listed in that table; D and trimming were resolved from the DNA. The sample contains roughly 20,000 clones, approximately 86% of them found a single time. The biggest ten clones account for 2% to 2.5% of the sample.

The chain is assembled from TRBV11-3 and TRBJ2-2, with TRBD1 identical over 8 junction bases. Here the sequenced sample was PBMCs, taken 362 days after allogeneic stem cell transplant with calcineurin inhibitor and methotrexate. The receptor was derived from a female patient between 30 and 45 years old who received an allogeneic stem cell transplant from an unrelated donor, was CMV-positive, and had acute and chronic GVHD. Where a transplant has occurred, the graft donor may have supplied some of the T cells. The nucleotide sequence is given as TGTGCCAGCAGCGCCAGGGGGCAACCGAACACCGGGGAGCTGTTTTTT. Its protein is CASSARGQPNTGELFF. Reference TRBV11-3 and TRBJ2-2 genes cover what lies past the CDR3, so the full variable domain is EAGVVQSPRYKIIEKKQPVAFWCNPISGHNTLYWYLQNLGQGPELLIRYENEEAVDDSQLPKDRFSAERLKGVDSTLKIQPAELGDSAVYLCASSARGQPNTGELFFGEGSRLTVL.